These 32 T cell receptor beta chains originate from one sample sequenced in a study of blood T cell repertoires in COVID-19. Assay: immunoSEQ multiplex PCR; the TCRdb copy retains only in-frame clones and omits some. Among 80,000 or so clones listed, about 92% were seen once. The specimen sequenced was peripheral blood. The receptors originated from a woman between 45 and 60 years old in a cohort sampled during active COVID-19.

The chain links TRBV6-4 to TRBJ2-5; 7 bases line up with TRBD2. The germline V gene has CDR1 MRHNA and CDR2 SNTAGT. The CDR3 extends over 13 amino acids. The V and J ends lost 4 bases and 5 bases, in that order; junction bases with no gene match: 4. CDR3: CASSGNSGETQYF. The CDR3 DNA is TGTGCCAGCAGTGGAAATAGCGGGGAGACCCAGTACTTC.

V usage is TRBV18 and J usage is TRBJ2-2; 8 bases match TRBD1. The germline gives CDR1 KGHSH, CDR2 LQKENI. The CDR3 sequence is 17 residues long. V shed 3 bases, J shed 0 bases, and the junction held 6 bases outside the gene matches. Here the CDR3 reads CASSPLGQGSNTGELFF. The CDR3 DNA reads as TGTGCCAGCTCACCCCTCGGACAGGGTTCGAACACCGGGGAGCTGTTTTTT.

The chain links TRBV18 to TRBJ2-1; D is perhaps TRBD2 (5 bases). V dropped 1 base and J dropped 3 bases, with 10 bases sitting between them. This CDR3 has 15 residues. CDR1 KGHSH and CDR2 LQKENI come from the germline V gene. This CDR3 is CASSPQERNYNEQFF. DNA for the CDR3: TGTGCCAGCTCACCACAGGAGCGGAACTACAATGAGCAGTTCTTC.

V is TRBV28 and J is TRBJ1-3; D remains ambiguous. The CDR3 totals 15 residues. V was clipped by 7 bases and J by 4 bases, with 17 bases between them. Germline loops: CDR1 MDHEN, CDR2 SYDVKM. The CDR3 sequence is CASNSAGGAGNTIYF. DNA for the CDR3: TGTGCCAGCAACTCAGCGGGAGGTGCAGGAAACACCATATATTTT.

CDR3 loop: CASRETAGNEQFF. The CDR3 DNA sequence: TGTGCCAGCAGAGAGACAGCGGGCAATGAGCAGTTCTTC. The gene calls are TRBV28 and TRBJ2-1, with TRBD2 as a possible D gene (6 bases). Trimming left V 6 bases short and J 6 bases short, with 12 bases between. Germline V gene lookup returns CDR1 MDHEN and CDR2 SYDVKM. There are 13 residues in the CDR3.

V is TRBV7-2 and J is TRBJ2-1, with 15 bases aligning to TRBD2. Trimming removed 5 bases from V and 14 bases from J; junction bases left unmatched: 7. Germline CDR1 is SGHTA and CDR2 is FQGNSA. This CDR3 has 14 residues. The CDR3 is CASSRWTSGRAEFF. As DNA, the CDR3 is TGTGCCAGCAGCCGCTGGACTAGCGGGAGGGCCGAGTTCTTC.

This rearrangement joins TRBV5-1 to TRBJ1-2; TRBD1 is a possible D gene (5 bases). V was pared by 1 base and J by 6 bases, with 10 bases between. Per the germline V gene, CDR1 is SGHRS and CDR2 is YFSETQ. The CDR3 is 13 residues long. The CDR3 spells CASSLTGADGYTF. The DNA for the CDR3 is TGCGCCAGCAGCTTGACAGGAGCAGATGGCTACACCTTC.

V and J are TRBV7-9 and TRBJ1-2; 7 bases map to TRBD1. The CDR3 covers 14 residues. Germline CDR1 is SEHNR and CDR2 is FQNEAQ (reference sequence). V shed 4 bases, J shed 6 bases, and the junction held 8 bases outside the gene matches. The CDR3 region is CASSSPGTDNGYTF. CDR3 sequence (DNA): TGTGCCAGCAGCTCCCCCGGGACAGACAATGGCTACACCTTC. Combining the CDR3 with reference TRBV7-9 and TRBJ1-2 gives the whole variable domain DTGVSQNPRHKITKRGQNVTFRCDPISEHNRLYWYRQTLGQGPEFLTYFQNEAQLEKSRLLSDRFSAERPKGSFSTLEIQRTEQGDSAMYLCASSSPGTDNGYTFGSGTRLTVV.

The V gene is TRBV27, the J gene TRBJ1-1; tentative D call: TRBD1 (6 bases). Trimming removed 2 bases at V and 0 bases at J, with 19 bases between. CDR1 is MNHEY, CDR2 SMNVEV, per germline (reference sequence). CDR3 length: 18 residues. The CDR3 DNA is TGTGCCAGCAGTTTAAGTGCCAGGGGAACACTCATGAACACTGAAGCTTTCTTT. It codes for CASSLSARGTLMNTEAFF.

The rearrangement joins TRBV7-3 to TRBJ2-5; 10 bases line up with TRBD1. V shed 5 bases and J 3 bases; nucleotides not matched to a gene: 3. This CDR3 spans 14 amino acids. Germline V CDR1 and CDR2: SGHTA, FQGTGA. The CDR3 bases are TGTGCCAGCAGCAGACAGGGGGCAAAAGAGACCCAGTACTTC. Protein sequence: CASSRQGAKETQYF.

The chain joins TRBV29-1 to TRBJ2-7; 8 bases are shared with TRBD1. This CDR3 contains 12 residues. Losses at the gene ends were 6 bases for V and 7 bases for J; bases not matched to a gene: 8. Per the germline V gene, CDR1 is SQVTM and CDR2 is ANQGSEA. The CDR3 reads CSVGQGLGEQYF. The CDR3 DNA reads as TGCAGCGTCGGACAGGGTTTGGGGGAGCAGTACTTC.

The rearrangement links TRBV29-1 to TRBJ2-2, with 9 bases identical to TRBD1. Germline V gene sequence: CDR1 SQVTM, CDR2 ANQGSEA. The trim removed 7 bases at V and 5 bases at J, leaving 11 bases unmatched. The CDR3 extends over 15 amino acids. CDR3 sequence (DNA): TGCAGCGCCACAGGGGGCAGGGAAAGTACCGGGGAGCTGTTTTTT. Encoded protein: CSATGGRESTGELFF.

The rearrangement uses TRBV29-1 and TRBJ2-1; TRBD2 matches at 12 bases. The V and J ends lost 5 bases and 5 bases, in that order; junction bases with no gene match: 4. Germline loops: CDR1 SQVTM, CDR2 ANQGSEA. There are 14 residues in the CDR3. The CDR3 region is CSVLAGGPHNEQFF. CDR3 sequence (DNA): TGCAGCGTTCTAGCGGGAGGGCCCCACAATGAGCAGTTCTTC.

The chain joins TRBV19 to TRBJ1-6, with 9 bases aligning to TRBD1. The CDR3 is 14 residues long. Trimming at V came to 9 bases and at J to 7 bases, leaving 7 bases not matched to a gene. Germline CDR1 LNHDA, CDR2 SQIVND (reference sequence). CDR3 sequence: CASDWTGENSPLHF. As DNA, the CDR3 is TGTGCCAGCGACTGGACAGGGGAAAATTCACCCCTCCACTTT.

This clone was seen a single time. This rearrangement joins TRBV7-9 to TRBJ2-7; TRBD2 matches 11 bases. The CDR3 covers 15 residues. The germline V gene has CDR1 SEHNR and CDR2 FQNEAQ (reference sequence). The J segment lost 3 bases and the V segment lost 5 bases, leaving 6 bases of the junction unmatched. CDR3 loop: CASSASGRKDYEQYF. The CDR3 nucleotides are TGTGCCAGCAGCGCTAGCGGGAGGAAGGACTACGAGCAGTACTTC.

CDR3 protein: CSHGGQSETQYF. The CDR3 nucleotides read TGCAGCCATGGAGGGCAGTCGGAGACCCAGTACTTC. The chain combines TRBV29-1 with TRBJ2-5, with D possibly TRBD2 on 6 matching bases. The CDR3 spans 12 residues. CDR1 and CDR2 from the germline V gene are SQVTM and ANQGSEA. V was pared by 8 bases and J by 5 bases, with 15 bases between. Full variable domain (missing parts from reference TRBV29-1 and TRBJ2-5): SAVISQKPSRDICQRGTSLTIQCQVDSQVTMMFWYRQQPGQSLTLIATANQGSEATYESGFVIDKFPISRPNLTFSTLTVSNMSPEDSSIYLCSHGGQSETQYFGPGTRLLVL.

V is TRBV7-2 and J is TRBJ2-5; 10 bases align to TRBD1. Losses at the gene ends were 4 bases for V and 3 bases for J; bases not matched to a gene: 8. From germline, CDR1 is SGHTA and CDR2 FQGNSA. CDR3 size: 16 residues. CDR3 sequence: CASSWTGGLLKETQYF. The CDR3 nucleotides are TGTGCCAGCAGCTGGACAGGGGGGCTCCTAAAAGAGACCCAGTACTTC.

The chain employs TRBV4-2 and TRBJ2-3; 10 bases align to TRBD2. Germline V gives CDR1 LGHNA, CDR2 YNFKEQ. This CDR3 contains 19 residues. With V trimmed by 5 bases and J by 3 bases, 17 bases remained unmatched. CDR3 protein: CASSYESGTSAGRTDTQYF. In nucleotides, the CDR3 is TGTGCCAGCAGCTACGAATCCGGGACTAGCGCGGGGCGAACAGATACGCAGTATTTT.

CDR3 sequence reads: CASSISDTQYF. The CDR3 DNA sequence: TGTGCCAGTAGTATATCGGATACGCAGTATTTT. V and J are TRBV19 and TRBJ2-3; the D is unclear. This CDR3 is 11 amino acids long. The germline V gene has CDR1 LNHDA and CDR2 SQIVND (reference sequence). Trimming removed 2 bases at V and 6 bases at J, with 3 bases between. Full variable domain (remainder filled in from reference TRBV19 and TRBJ2-3): DGGITQSPKYLFRKEGQNVTLSCEQNLNHDAMYWYRQDPGQGLRLIYYSQIVNDFQKGDIAEGYSVSREKKESFPLTVTSAQKNPTAFYLCASSISDTQYFGPGTRLTVL.

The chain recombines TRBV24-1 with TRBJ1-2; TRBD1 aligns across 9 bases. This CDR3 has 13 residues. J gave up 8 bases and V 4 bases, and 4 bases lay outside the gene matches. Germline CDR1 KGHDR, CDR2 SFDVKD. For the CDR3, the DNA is TGTGCCACCAGTGACGGGACAGGGAGAGGCTACACCTTC. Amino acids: CATSDGTGRGYTF.

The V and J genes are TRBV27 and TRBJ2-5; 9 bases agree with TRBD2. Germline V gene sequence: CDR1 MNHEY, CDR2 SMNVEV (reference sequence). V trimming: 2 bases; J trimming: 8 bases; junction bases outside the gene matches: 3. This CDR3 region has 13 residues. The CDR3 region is CASSLAGGGTQYF. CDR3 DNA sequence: TGTGCCAGCAGTTTAGCGGGAGGGGGTACCCAGTACTTC.

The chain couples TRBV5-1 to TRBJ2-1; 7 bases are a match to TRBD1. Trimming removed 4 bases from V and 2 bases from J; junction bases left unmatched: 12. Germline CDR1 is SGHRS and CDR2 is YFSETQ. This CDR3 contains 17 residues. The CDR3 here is CASSLQTGRATYNEQFF. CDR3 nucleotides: TGCGCCAGCAGCCTACAGACAGGGCGGGCGACCTACAATGAGCAGTTCTTC.

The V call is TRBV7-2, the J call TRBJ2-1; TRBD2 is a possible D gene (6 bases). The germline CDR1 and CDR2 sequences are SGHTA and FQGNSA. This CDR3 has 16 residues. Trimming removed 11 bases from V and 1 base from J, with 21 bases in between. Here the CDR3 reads CAGSLDGSRSYNEQFF. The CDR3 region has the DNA TGTGCCGGTTCTCTTGACGGGAGTAGGTCCTACAATGAGCAGTTCTTC.

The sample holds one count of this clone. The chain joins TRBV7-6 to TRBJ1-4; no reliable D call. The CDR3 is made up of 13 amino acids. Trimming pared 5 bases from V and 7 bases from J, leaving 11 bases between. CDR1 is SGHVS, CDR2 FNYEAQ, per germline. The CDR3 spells CASSPRSGEKLFF. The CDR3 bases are TGTGCCAGCAGCCCCCGCTCAGGTGAAAAACTGTTTTTT.

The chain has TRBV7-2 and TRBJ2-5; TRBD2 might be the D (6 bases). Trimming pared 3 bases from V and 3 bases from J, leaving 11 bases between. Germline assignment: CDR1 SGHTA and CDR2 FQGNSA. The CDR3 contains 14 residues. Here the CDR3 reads CASSLTSAEETQYF. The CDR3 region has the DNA TGTGCCAGCAGCTTGACTAGTGCTGAAGAGACCCAGTACTTC.

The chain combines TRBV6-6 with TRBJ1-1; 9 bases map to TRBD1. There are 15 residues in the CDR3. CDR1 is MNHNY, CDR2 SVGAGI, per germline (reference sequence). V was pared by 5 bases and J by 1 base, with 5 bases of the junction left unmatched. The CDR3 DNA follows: TGTGCCAGCAGTCCGGTGACAGGGGGGAACACTGAAGCTTTCTTT. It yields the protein CASSPVTGGNTEAFF.

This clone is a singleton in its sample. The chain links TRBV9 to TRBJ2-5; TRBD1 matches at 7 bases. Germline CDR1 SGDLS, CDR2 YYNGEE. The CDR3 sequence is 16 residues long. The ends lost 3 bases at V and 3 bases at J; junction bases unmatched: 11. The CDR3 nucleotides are TGTGCCAGCAGCGCCCCCAAGGGCGACAGGGAAGAGACCCAGTACTTC. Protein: CASSAPKGDREETQYF.

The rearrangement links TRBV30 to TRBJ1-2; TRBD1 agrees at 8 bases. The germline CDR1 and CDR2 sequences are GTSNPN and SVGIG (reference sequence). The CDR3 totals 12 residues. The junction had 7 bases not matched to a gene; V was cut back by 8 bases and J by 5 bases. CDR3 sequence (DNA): TGTGCCGCTTCCGGGACAGGATATGGCTACACCTTC. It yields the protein CAASGTGYGYTF. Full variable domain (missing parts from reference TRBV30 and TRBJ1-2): SQTIHQWPATLVQPVGSPLSLECTVEGTSNPNLYWYRQAAGRGLQLLFYSVGIGQISSEVPQNLSASRPQDRQFILSSKKLLLSDSGFYLCAASGTGYGYTFGSGTRLTVV.

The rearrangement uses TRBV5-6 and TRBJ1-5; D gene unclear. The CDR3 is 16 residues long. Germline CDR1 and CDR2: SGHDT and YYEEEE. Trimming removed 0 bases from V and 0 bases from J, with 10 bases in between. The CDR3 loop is CASSLGGPLSNQPQHF. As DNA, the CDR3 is TGTGCCAGCAGCTTGGGCGGCCCCCTTAGCAATCAGCCCCAGCATTTT. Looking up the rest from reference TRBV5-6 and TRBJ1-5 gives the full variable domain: DAGVTQSPTHLIKTRGQQVTLRCSPKSGHDTVSWYQQALGQGPQFIFQYYEEEERQRGNFPDRFSGHQFPNYSSELNVNALLLGDSALYLCASSLGGPLSNQPQHFGDGTRLSIL.

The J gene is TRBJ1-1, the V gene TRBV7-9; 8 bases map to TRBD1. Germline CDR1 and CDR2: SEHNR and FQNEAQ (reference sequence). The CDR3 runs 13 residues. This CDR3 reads CASQGTGQTEAFF. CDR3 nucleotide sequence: TGTGCTTCCCAAGGGACAGGACAAACTGAAGCTTTCTTT.

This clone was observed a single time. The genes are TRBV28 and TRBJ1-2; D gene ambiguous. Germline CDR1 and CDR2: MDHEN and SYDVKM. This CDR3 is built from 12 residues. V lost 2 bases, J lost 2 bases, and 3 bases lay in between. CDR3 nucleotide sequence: TGTGCCAGCAGTTTACAGAACTATGGCTACACCTTC. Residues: CASSLQNYGYTF.

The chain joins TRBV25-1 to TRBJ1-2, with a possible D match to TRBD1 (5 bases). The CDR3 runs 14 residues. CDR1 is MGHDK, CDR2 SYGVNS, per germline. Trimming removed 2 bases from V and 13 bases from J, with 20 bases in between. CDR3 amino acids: CASSEPPGGQGFTF. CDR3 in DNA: TGTGCCAGCAGTGAACCCCCCGGAGGGCAGGGTTTCACCTTC.